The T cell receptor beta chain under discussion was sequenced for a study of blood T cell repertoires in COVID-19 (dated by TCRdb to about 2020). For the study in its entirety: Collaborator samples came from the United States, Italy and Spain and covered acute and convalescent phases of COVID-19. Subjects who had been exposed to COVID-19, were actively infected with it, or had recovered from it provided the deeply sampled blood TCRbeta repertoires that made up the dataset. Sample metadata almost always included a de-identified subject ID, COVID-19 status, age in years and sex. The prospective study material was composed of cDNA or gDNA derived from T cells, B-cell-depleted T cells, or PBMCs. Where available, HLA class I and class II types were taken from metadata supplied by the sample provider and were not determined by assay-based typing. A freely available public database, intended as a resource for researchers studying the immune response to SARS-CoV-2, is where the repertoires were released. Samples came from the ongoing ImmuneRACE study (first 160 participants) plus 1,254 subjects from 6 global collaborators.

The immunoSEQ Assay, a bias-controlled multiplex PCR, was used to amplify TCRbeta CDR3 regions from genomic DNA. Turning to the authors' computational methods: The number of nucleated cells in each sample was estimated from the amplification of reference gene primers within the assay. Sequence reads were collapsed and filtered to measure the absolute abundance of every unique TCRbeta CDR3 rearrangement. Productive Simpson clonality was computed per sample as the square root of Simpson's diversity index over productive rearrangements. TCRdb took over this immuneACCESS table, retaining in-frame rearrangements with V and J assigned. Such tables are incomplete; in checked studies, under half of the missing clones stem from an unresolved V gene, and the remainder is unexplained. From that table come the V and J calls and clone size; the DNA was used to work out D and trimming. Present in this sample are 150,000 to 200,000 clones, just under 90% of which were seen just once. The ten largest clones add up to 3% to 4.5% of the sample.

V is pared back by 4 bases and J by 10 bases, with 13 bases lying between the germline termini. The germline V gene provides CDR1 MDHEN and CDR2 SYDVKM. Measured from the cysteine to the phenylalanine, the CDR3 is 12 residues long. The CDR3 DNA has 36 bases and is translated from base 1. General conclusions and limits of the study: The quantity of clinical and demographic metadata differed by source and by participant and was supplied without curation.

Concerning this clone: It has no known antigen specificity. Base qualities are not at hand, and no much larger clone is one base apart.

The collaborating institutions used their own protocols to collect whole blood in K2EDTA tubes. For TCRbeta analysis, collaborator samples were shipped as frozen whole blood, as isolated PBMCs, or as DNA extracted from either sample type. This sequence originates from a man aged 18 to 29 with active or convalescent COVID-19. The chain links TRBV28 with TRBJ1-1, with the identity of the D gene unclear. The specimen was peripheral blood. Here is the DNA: TGTGCCAGCAGTTCCCTCCGAGGAAGAGCTTTCTTT. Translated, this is CASSSLRGRAFF. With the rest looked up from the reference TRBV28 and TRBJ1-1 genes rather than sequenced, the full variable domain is DVKVTQSSRYLVKRTGEKVFLECVQDMDHENMFWYRQDPGLGLRLIYFSYDVKMKEKGDIPEGYSVSREKKERFSLILESASTNQTSMYLCASSSLRGRAFFGQGTRLTVV.